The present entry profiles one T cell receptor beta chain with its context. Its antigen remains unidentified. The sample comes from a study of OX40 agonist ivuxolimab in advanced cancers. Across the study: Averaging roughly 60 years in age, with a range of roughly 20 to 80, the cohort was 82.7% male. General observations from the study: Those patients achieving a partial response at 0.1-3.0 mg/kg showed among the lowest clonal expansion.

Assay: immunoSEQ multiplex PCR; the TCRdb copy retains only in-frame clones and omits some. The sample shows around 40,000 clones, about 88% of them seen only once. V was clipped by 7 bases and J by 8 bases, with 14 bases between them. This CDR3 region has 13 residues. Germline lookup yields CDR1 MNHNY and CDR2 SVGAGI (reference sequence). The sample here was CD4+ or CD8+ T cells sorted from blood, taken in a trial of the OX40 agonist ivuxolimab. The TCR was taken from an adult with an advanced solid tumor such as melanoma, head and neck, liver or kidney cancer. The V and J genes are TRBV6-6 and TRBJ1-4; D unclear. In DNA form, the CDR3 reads TGTGCCAGCATGAGCCGTCACTCGGAAAAACTGTTTTTT. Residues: CASMSRHSEKLFF.